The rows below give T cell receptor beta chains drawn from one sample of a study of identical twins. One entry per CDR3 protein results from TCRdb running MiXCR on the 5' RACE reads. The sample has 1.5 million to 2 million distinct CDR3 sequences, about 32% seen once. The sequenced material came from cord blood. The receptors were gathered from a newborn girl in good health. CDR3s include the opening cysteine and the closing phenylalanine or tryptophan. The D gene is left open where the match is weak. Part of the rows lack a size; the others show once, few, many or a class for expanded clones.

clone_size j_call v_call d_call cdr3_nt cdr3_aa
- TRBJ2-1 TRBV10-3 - TGTGCCATCAGTGGGCAACAGGGATCCTACAATGAGCAGTTCTTC CAISGQQGSYNEQFF
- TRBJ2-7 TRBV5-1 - TGCGCCAGCAGCTTGGACCCGGGAATCAACGAGCAGTACTTC CASSLDPGINEQYF
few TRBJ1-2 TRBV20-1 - TGCAGTGCTGCTAATCGGGGATTTAACTATGGCTACACCTTC CSAANRGFNYGYTF
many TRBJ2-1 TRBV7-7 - TGTGCTAGCAGCTTCTCGGCCGGCAATGAGCAGTTCTTC CASSFSAGNEQFF
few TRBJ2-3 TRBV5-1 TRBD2 TGCGCCAGCAGCTCCGGACTAGCGGGAGGAAGGTTGTCAGATACGCAGTATTTT CASSSGLAGGRLSDTQYF
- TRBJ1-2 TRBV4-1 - TGCGCCAGCAGCCAGTTCGGGGGCCTTAACTATGGCTACACCTTC CASSQFGGLNYGYTF
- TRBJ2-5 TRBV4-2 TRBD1 TGTGCCAGCAGCCAAGAGGTCAGGGGGGAGACCCAGTACTTC CASSQEVRGETQYF
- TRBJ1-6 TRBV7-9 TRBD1 TGTGCCAGCAGAGGACAGGGGGCGAATAATTCACCCCTCCACTTT CASRGQGANNSPLHF
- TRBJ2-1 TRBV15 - TGTGCCACCAGCAGAGATCAAGCCGCGCGGCAGTTCTTC CATSRDQAARQFF
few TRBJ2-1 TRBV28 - TGTGCCAGCACCCCCGAGGGGAGCTCCTACAATGAGCAGTTCTTC CASTPEGSSYNEQFF
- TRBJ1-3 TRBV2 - TGTGCCAGCCGCTCGGTAGGGCTGAGCTCTGGAAACACCATATATTTT CASRSVGLSSGNTIYF